What follows describes a single T cell receptor (beta chain). Its cognate antigen is unknown. This record comes from a study of T-cell reconstitution after alpha-beta-depleted transplantation in children. This CDR3 has 13 amino acids. Trimming cost V 5 bases and J 2 bases, with 9 bases left between them. Whole-study results and caveats: In some patients, recipient T cells and intrathymic progenitors surviving conditioning explained high day-60 diversity. The origin of alpha-beta T cells about two months after transplant was reportedly several hundred expanded graft clones. Newly made T cells mostly supplied T-cell counts and diversity one year after transplant.

For TCRbeta, the library was prepared with unique molecular identifiers. One entry per CDR3 protein, called by TCRdb with MiXCR from the PCR reads. The sample lists about 980,000 distinct CDR3 sequences; about 29% were seen once. This receptor was obtained from a boy in the first two years of life who had a stem cell transplant for SCID, so the T cells may come from the graft donor. Sequenced material: PBMCs, mostly from graft donor cells, taken 360 days after TCRalphabeta/CD19-depleted stem cell transplant. This chain uses TRBV12-3 or TRBV12-4 with TRBJ1-1, with D unresolved. CDR3 nucleotide sequence: TGTGCCAGCAGTATGAGAAGTAACACTGAAGCTTTCTTT. Amino acids: CASSMRSNTEAFF.